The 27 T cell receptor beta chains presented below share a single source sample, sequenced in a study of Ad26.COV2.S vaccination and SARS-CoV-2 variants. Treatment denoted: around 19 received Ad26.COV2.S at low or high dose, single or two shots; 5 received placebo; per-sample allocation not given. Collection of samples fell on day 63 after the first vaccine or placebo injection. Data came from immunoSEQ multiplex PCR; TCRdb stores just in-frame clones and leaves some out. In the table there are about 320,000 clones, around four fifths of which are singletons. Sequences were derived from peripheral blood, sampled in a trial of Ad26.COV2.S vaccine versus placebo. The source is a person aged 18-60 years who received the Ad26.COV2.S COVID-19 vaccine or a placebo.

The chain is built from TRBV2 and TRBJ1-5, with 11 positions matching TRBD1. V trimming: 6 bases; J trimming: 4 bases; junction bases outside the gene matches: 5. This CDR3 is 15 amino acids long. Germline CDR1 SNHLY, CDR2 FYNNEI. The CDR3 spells CASSLRDRGNQPQHF. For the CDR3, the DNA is TGTGCCAGCAGCCTCCGGGACAGGGGGAATCAGCCCCAGCATTTT. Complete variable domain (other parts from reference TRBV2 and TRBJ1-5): EPEVTQTPSHQVTQMGQEVILRCVPISNHLYFYWYRQILGQKVEFLVSFYNNEISEKSEIFDDQFSVERPDGSNFTLKIRSTKLEDSAMYFCASSLRDRGNQPQHFGDGTRLSIL.

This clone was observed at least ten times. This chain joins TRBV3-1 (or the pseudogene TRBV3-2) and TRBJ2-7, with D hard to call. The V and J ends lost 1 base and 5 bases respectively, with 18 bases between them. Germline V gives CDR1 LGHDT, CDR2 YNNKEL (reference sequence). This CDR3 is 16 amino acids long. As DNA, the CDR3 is TGTGCCAGCAGCCAAGGGATCACAGACCTCTTCCACGAGCAGTACTTC. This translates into CASSQGITDLFHEQYF.

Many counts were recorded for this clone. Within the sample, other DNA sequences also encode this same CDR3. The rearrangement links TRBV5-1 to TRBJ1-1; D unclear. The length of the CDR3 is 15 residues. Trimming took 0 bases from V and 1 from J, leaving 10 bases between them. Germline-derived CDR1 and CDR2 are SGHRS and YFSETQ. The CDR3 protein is CASSLGLLGNTEAFF. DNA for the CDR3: TGCGCCAGCAGCTTGGGGCTATTAGGGAACACTGAAGCTTTCTTT.

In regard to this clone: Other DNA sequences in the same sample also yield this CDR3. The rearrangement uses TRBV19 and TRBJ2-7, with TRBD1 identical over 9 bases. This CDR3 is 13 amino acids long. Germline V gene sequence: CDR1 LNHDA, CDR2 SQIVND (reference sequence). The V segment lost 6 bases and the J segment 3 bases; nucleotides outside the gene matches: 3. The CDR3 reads CASRDRGSYEQYF. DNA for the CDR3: TGTGCCAGTAGGGACAGGGGCAGCTACGAGCAGTACTTC.

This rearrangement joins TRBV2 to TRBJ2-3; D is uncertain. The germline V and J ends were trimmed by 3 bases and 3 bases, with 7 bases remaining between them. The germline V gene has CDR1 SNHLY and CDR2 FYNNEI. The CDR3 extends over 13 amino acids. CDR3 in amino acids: CASSESGTDTQYF. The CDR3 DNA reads TGTGCCAGCAGTGAGAGTGGGACAGATACGCAGTATTTT.

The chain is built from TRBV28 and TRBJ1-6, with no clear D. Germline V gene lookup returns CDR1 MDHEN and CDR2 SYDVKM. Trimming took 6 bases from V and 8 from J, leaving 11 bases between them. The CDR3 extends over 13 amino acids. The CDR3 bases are TGTGCCAGCAGCCAACGTAGGGATTCACCCCTCCACTTT. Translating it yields CASSQRRDSPLHF.

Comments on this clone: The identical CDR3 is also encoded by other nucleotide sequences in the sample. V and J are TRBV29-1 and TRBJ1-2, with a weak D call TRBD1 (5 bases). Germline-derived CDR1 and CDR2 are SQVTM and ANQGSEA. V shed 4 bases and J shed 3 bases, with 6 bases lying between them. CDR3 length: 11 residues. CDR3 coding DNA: TGCAGCGTTGGCAGGGACTATGGCTACACCTTC. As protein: CSVGRDYGYTF.

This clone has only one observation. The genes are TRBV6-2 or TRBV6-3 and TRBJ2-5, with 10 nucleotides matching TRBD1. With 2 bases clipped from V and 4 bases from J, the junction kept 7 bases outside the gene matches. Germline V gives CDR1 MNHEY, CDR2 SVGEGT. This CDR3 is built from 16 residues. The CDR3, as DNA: TGTGCCAGCAGTTACATGACAGGGGGCAATCGAGAGACCCAGTACTTC. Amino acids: CASSYMTGGNRETQYF.

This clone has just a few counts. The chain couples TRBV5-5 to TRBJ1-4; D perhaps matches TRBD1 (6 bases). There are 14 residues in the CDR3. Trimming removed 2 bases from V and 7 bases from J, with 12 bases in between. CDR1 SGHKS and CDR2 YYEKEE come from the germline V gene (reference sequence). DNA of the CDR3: TGTGCCAGCAGCTTTAGGGGGGACATTGAAAAACTGTTTTTT. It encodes CASSFRGDIEKLFF.

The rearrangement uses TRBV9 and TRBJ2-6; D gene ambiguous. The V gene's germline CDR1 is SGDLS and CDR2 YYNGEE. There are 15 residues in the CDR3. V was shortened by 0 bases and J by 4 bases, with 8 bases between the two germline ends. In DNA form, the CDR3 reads TGTGCCAGCAGCGTAGGCCCCCCCGGGGCCAACGTCCTGACTTTC. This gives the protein CASSVGPPGANVLTF. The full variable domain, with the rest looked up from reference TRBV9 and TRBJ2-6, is DSGVTQTPKHLITATGQRVTLRCSPRSGDLSVYWYQQSLDQGLQFLIQYYNGEERAKGNILERFSAQQFPDLHSELNLSSLELGDSALYFCASSVGPPGANVLTFGAGSRLTVL.

This chain's CDR3 is CASSLGPGETYEQYF. The DNA of the CDR3 is TGCGCCAGCAGCTTGGGGCCAGGCGAGACCTACGAGCAGTACTTC. The V and J genes are TRBV5-1 and TRBJ2-7, with D unclear. V was trimmed by 0 bases and J by 2 bases, leaving 12 bases between them. Germline lookup yields CDR1 SGHRS and CDR2 YFSETQ. The CDR3 extends over 15 amino acids.

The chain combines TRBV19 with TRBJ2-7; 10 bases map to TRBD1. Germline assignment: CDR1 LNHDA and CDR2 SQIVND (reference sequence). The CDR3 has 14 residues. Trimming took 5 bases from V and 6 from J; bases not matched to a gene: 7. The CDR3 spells CASSAWDRGPEQYF. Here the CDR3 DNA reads TGTGCCAGTAGTGCGTGGGACAGGGGTCCCGAGCAGTACTTC.

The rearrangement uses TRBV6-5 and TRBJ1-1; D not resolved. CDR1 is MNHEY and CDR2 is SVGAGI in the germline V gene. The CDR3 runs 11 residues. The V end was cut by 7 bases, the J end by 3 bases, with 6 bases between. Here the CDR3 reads CASTSYTEAFF. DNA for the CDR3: TGTGCCAGCACCTCGTACACTGAAGCTTTCTTT.

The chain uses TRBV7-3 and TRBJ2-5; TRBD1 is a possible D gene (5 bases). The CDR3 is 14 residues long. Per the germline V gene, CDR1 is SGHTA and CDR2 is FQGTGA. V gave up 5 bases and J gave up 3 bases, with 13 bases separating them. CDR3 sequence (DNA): TGTGCCAGCAGCCCTAGGGGTGGGGAAGAGACCCAGTACTTC. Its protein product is CASSPRGGEETQYF.

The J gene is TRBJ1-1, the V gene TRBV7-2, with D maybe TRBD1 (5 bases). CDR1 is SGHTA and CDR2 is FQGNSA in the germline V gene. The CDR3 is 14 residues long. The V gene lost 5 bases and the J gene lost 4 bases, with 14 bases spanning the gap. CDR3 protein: CASSPGTVTTEAFF. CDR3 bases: TGTGCCAGCAGCCCTGGGACCGTAACCACTGAAGCTTTCTTT.

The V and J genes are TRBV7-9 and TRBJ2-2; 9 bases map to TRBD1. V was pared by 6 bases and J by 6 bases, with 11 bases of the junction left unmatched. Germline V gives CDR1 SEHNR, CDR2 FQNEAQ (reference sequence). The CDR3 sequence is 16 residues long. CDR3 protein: CASRLTGGAGAGELFF. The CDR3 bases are TGTGCCAGCAGGCTTACAGGGGGCGCCGGCGCCGGGGAGCTGTTTTTT.

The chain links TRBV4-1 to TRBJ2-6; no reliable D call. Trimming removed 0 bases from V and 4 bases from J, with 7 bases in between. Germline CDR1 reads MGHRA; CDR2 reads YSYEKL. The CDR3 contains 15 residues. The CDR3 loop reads CASSQEGGGANVLTF. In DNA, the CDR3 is TGCGCCAGCAGCCAAGAGGGTGGCGGGGCCAACGTCCTGACTTTC.

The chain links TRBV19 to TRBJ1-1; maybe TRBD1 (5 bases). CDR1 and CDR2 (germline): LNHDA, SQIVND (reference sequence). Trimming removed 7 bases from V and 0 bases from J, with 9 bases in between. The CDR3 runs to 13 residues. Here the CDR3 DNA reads TGTGCCAGTACCCCGGGGGTGAACACTGAAGCTTTCTTT. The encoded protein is CASTPGVNTEAFF.

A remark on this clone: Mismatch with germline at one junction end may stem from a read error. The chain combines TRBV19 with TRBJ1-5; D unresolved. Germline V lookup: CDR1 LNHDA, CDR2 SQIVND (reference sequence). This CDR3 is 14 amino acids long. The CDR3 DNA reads TGTGCCAGTAGTATAGGCGGTAGCAATCGGCCCCAGCATTTT. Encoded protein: CASSIGGSNRPQHF. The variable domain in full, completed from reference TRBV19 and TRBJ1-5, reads DGGITQSPKYLFRKEGQNVTLSCEQNLNHDAMYWYRQDPGQGLRLIYYSQIVNDFQKGDIAEGYSVSREKKESFPLTVTSAQKNPTAFYLCASSIGGSNRPQHFGDGTRLSIL.

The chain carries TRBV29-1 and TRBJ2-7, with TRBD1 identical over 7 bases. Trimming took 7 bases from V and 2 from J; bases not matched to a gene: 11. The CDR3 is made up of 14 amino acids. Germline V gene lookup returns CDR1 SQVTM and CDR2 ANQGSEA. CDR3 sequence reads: CSAKDRASTYEQYF. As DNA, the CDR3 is TGCAGCGCCAAAGACAGGGCGTCGACCTACGAGCAGTACTTC.

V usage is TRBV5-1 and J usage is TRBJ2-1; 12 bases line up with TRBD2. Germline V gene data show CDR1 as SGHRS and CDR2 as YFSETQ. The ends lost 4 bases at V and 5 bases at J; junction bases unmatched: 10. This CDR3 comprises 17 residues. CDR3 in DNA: TGCGCCAGCAGCCACCTATTACTAGCGGGGGGAGACAATGAGCAGTTCTTC. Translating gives CASSHLLLAGGDNEQFF.

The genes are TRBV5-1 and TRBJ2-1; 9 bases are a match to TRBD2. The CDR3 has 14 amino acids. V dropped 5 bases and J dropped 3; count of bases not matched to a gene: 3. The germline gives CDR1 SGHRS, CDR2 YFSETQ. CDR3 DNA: TGCGCCAGCAGTAGCGGGGGAGTCTACAATGAGCAGTTCTTC. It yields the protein CASSSGGVYNEQFF.

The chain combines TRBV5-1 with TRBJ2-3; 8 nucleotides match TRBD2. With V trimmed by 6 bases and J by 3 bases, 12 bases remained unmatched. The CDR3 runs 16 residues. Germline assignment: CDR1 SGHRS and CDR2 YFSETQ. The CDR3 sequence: CASNLPSGGQTDTQYF. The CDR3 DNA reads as TGCGCCAGCAACCTCCCCTCGGGGGGGCAGACAGATACGCAGTATTTT.

This CDR3 reads CASSSEGVLGETQYF. In nucleotides, the CDR3 is TGCGCCAGCAGCTCTGAAGGGGTATTGGGAGAGACCCAGTACTTC. The chain joins TRBV5-1 to TRBJ2-5, with D possibly matching TRBD1 (5 bases). The CDR3 covers 15 residues. Germline lookup yields CDR1 SGHRS and CDR2 YFSETQ. Trimming took off 3 bases at V and 4 bases at J, with 16 bases between the two ends.

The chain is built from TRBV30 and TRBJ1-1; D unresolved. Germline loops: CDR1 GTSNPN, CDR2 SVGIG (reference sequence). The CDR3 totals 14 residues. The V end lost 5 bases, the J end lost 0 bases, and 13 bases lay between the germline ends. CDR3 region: CAWHLDLMNTEAFF. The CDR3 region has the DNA TGTGCCTGGCACCTAGACCTAATGAACACTGAAGCTTTCTTT.

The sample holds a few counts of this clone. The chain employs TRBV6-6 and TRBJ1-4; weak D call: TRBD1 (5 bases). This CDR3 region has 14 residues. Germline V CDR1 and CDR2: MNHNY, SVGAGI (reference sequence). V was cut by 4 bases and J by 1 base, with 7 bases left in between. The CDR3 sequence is CASSSGITNEKLFF. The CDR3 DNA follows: TGTGCCAGCAGTTCAGGGATAACTAATGAAAAACTGTTTTTT.

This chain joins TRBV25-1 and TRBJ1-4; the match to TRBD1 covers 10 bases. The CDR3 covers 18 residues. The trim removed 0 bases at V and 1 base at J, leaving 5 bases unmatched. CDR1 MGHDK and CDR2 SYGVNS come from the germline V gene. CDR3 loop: CASSEYGDRGGTNEKLFF. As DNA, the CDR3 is TGTGCCAGCAGTGAATATGGGGACAGGGGCGGAACTAATGAAAAACTGTTTTTT.